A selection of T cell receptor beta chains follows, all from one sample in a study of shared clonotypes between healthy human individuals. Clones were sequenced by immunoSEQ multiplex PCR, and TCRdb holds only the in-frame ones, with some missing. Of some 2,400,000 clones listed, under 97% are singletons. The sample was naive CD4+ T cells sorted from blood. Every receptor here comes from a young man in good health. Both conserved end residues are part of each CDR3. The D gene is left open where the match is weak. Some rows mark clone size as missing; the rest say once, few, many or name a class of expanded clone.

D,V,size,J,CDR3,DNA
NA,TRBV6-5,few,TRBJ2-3,CASNTSPDTQYF,TGTGCCAGCAATACCAGTCCAGATACGCAGTATTTT
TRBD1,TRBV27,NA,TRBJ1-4,CASTRTGGVTNEKLFF,TGTGCCAGCACCCGGACAGGGGGCGTAACTAATGAAAAACTGTTTTTT
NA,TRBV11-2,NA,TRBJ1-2,CASSPKLGFGYGYTF,TGTGCCAGCAGCCCCAAACTCGGTTTCGGTTATGGCTACACCTTC
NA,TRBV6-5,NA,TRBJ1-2,CASSYDGVVYGYTF,TGTGCCAGCAGTTACGACGGGGTGGTCTATGGCTACACCTTC
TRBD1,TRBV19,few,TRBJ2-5,CASSMYPGQGEWETQYF,TGTGCCAGTAGTATGTACCCGGGACAGGGAGAGTGGGAGACCCAGTACTTC
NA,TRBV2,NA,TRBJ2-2,CASKVISLNTGELFF,TGTGCCAGCAAGGTTATAAGTTTAAACACCGGGGAGCTGTTTTTT
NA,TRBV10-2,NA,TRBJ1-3,CASRTDGNSGNTIYF,TGCGCCAGCAGGACGGACGGAAACTCTGGAAACACCATATATTTT
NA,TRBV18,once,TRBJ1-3,CASSATGGGQRSHTIYF,TGTGCCAGCTCAGCCACAGGAGGCGGACAGCGGTCCCACACCATATATTTT
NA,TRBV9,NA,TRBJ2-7,CASSVAGDRIHEQYF,TGTGCCAGCAGCGTAGCGGGAGATCGGATCCACGAGCAGTACTTC
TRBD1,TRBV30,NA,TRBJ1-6,CAWQEGALGSPLHF,TGTGCCTGGCAAGAGGGGGCTCTTGGGTCACCCCTCCACTTT
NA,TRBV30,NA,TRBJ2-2,CAWSVVPGTGELFF,TGTGCCTGGAGTGTAGTTCCGGGCACCGGGGAGCTGTTTTTT
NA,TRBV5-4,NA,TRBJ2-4,CASSPGTGENIQYF,TGTGCCAGCAGCCCGGGGACCGGGGAAAACATTCAGTACTTC
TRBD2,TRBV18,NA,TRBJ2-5,CASSTGLAQETQYF,TGTGCCAGCTCAACGGGACTAGCTCAAGAGACCCAGTACTTC
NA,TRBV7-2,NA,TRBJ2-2,CASSLVRLLSLRDTGELFF,TGTGCCAGCAGCTTAGTACGACTGTTGTCCCTCCGGGACACCGGGGAGCTGTTTTTT
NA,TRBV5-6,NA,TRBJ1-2,CASSLRKGVYYGYTF,TGTGCCAGCAGCTTGAGGAAAGGGGTTTACTATGGCTACACCTTC
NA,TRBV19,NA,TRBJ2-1,CASSMSTSSYNEQFF,TGTGCCAGTAGTATGAGCACCAGCTCCTACAATGAGCAGTTCTTC
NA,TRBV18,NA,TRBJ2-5,CASSPRIGTQETQYF,TGTGCCAGCTCACCACGGATAGGGACCCAAGAGACCCAGTACTTC
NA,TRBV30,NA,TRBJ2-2,CAWSVLGLNTGELFF,TGTGCCTGGAGTGTGTTAGGGCTTAACACCGGGGAGCTGTTTTTT
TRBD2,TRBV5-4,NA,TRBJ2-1,CASSLPTSGGDTYNEQFF,TGTGCCAGCAGCTTGCCGACTAGCGGGGGGGATACCTACAATGAGCAGTTCTTC
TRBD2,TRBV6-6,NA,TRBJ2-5,CASSLAGGQETQYF,TGTGCCAGCAGCCTAGCGGGGGGTCAAGAGACCCAGTACTTC
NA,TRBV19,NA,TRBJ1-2,CASNSGFPSGYTF,TGTGCCAGTAACTCTGGATTTCCTTCTGGCTACACCTTC
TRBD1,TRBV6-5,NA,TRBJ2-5,CASSFPEGQFQETQYF,TGTGCCAGCAGTTTCCCTGAGGGACAGTTCCAAGAGACCCAGTACTTC
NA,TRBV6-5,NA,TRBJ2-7,CASRPTGATYEQYF,TGTGCCAGCAGGCCGACAGGAGCCACCTACGAGCAGTACTTC
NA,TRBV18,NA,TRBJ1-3,CASSPTTVNLRSGNTIYF,TGTGCCAGCTCCCCAACGACAGTCAACCTAAGGTCTGGAAACACCATATATTTT
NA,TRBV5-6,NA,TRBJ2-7,CASSFSGLEYEQYF,TGTGCCAGCAGCTTCTCGGGGTTAGAGTACGAGCAGTACTTC
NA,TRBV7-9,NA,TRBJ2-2,CASSLGLVNGELFF,TGTGCCAGCAGCTTAGGACTAGTAAACGGGGAGCTGTTTTTT
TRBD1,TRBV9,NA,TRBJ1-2,CASSVAGAGGSYGYTF,TGTGCCAGCAGCGTAGCAGGGGCAGGGGGTAGCTATGGCTACACCTTC
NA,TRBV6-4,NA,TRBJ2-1,CAIRMGASSYNEQFF,TGTGCCATTCGTATGGGGGCGAGCTCCTACAATGAGCAGTTCTTC
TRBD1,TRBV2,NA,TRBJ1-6,CASNDRGNSPLHF,TGTGCCAGCAATGACAGGGGCAATTCACCCCTCCACTTT
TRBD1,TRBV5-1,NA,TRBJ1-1,CASSLAPGQGKPEAFF,TGCGCCAGCAGCCTCGCCCCGGGACAGGGGAAACCTGAAGCTTTCTTT
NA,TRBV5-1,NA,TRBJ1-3,CASRGAGNTIYF,TGCGCCAGCCGCGGCGCCGGAAACACCATATATTTT
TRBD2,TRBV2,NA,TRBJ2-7,CASSSGRDYYEQYF,TGTGCCAGCAGTTCAGGGAGGGACTACTACGAGCAGTACTTC